The 23 T cell receptor beta chains listed next were all sequenced from one sample in a study of T cell responses to AZD1222 COVID-19 vaccine. Clones were sequenced by immunoSEQ multiplex PCR, and TCRdb holds only the in-frame ones, with some missing. The table lists more than 150,000 clones, roughly nine tenths of them singletons. The sample was peripheral blood, taken after recovery from COVID-19. The receptors shown here come from an adult who had recovered from COVID-19.

The J gene is TRBJ1-4, the V gene TRBV13; 11 bases map to TRBD1. The V and J ends lost 5 bases and 8 bases, in that order; junction bases with no gene match: 7. There are 15 residues in the CDR3. Germline V gene sequence: CDR1 PRHDT, CDR2 FYEKMQ (reference sequence). As DNA, the CDR3 is TGTGCCAGCAGCCTCCGGACAGGGGGCGGCGAAAAACTGTTTTTT. This gives the protein CASSLRTGGGEKLFF.

The CDR3 sequence: CSAGGLAGAPPYEQYF. For the CDR3, the DNA is TGCAGCGCCGGGGGACTAGCGGGAGCCCCGCCCTACGAGCAGTACTTC. The chain is built from TRBV29-1 and TRBJ2-7; TRBD2 agrees at 14 bases. Looked up from germline, CDR1 is SQVTM and CDR2 is ANQGSEA. The CDR3 spans 16 residues. Germline trimming cut 7 bases from V and 2 bases from J; bases unmatched to any gene: 10.

The genes are TRBV6-6 and TRBJ2-7; tentatively, D is TRBD2 (5 bases). The V gene lost 2 bases and the J gene lost 6 bases, with 11 bases spanning the gap. The CDR3 contains 13 residues. Looked up from germline, CDR1 is MNHNY and CDR2 is SVGAGI (reference sequence). CDR3 residues: CASSYGPSGEQYF. The CDR3 DNA reads as TGTGCCAGCAGTTACGGGCCGAGCGGCGAGCAGTACTTC.

This clone was seen once. CDR3 bases: TGTGCCAGCAGTTACCCGGGACATCGCAATCAGCCCCAGCATTTT. Translation gives CASSYPGHRNQPQHF. J is TRBJ1-5 and V is TRBV6-6; a possible D gene is TRBD1 (6 bases). The V gene's germline CDR1 is MNHNY and CDR2 SVGAGI (reference sequence). V was clipped by 2 bases and J by 2 bases, with 10 bases between them. The CDR3 consists of 15 residues.

V usage is TRBV28 and J usage is TRBJ1-1, with D perhaps matching TRBD1 (6 bases). Germline CDR1 MDHEN, CDR2 SYDVKM. V lost 5 bases to trimming and J lost 5 bases, with 21 bases between them. This CDR3 has 16 residues. The CDR3 DNA reads TGTGCCAGCAGTCAAGGCGCGGGGGCGCAGGGGACTGAAGCTTTCTTT. It codes for CASSQGAGAQGTEAFF. The variable domain in full, completed from reference TRBV28 and TRBJ1-1, reads DVKVTQSSRYLVKRTGEKVFLECVQDMDHENMFWYRQDPGLGLRLIYFSYDVKMKEKGDIPEGYSVSREKKERFSLILESASTNQTSMYLCASSQGAGAQGTEAFFGQGTRLTVV.

CDR3 nucleotide sequence: TGCGCCAGCAGCTTGGCTCAGGGATTATCGTCCGGGGAGCTGTTTTTT. As protein: CASSLAQGLSSGELFF. This chain joins TRBV5-1 and TRBJ2-2; D is perhaps TRBD1 (5 bases). Trimming removed 0 bases from V and 6 bases from J, with 15 bases in between. CDR3 length: 16 residues. Germline V CDR1 and CDR2: SGHRS, YFSETQ.

This clone appeared a few times. The genes are TRBV4-1 and TRBJ1-2; the D gene is possibly TRBD1 (5 bases). The germline V gene has CDR1 MGHRA and CDR2 YSYEKL. The CDR3 totals 14 residues. Trimming stripped 0 bases from V and 3 bases from J, with 8 bases between. DNA for the CDR3: TGCGCCAGCAGCCAAGATCAGGGCCACTATGGCTACACCTTC. Protein product: CASSQDQGHYGYTF.

V usage is TRBV27 and J usage is TRBJ1-2, with 9 bases aligning to TRBD1. V lost 5 bases and J lost 8; bases outside the gene matches: 12. There are 15 residues in the CDR3. CDR1 MNHEY and CDR2 SMNVEV come from the germline V gene (reference sequence). The CDR3 region is CASSPYGTGMKGYTF. CDR3 bases: TGTGCCAGCAGTCCCTACGGGACAGGGATGAAGGGCTACACCTTC.

The chain is built from TRBV5-1 and TRBJ1-2; D is uncertain. Germline V gene lookup returns CDR1 SGHRS and CDR2 YFSETQ. The CDR3 has 13 residues. Trimming removed 0 bases at V and 2 bases at J, with 5 bases between. The CDR3 region is CASSLAQNYGYTF. The DNA of the CDR3 is TGCGCCAGCAGCTTGGCCCAGAACTATGGCTACACCTTC.

The V gene is TRBV19, the J gene TRBJ2-2; D could derive from TRBD1 or TRBD2 (6 bases each). Germline values: CDR1 LNHDA, CDR2 SQIVND (reference sequence). CDR3 size: 15 residues. Between the trimmed V and J ends, which lost 5 bases and 6 bases, there was a span of 16 bases. CDR3 residues: CASSPRRGLAGELFF. CDR3 nucleotide sequence: TGTGCCAGTAGTCCCCGCAGGGGACTGGCCGGGGAGCTGTTTTTT.

The J gene is TRBJ2-7, the V gene TRBV3-1 (or the pseudogene TRBV3-2); no clear D gene. V was cut by 1 base and J by 2 bases, with 12 bases left in between. The CDR3 has 15 residues. Germline CDR1 reads LGHDT; CDR2 reads YNNKEL (reference sequence). CDR3 DNA: TGTGCCAGCAGCCAAGCGGCTGGAAAGACCTACGAGCAGTACTTC. Protein sequence: CASSQAAGKTYEQYF.

This clone was seen only once. This chain links TRBV12-3 or TRBV12-4 with TRBJ1-2; no firm D call. CDR3 length equals 12 residues. Trimming cost V 6 bases and J 7 bases, with 12 bases left between them. CDR3 nucleotide sequence: TGTGCCAGCAGGCGTAACCCGGGTGGCTACACCTTC. It encodes CASRRNPGGYTF.

This clone has a single count. The chain combines TRBV11-1 with TRBJ2-2, with D unresolved. Germline CDR1 SGHAT, CDR2 FQDESV (reference sequence). Trimming took off 7 bases at V and 2 bases at J, with 14 bases between the two ends. This CDR3 comprises 15 residues. As DNA, the CDR3 is TGTGCCAGCACCGAGGTGGCAGGAAACACCGGGGAGCTGTTTTTT. Amino acid sequence: CASTEVAGNTGELFF. Filled out from reference TRBV11-1 and TRBJ2-2, the complete variable domain reads EAEVAQSPRYKITEKSQAVAFWCDPISGHATLYWYRQILGQGPELLVQFQDESVVDDSQLPKDRFSAERLKGVDSTLKIQPAELGDSAMYLCASTEVAGNTGELFFGEGSRLTVL.

The chain recombines TRBV11-2 with TRBJ1-1; a weak D match, TRBD1 (5 bases). Germline V gene lookup returns CDR1 SGHAT and CDR2 FQNNGV. The CDR3 totals 13 residues. V was trimmed by 6 bases and J by 5 bases, leaving 13 bases between them. The CDR3 region has the DNA TGTGCCAGCAGTTTTACCAGGGAAACTGAAGCTTTCTTT. Protein: CASSFTRETEAFF.

The V gene is TRBV29-1, the J gene TRBJ1-2; D remains ambiguous. V lost 4 bases and J 0 bases, leaving 12 bases between the germline ends. The CDR3 totals 14 residues. Germline lookup yields CDR1 SQVTM and CDR2 ANQGSEA. CDR3 DNA sequence: TGCAGCGTTGTCCGGCGGGCCTCTAACTATGGCTACACCTTC. Its protein product is CSVVRRASNYGYTF. Using reference TRBV29-1 and TRBJ1-2 for the parts outside the CDR3, the full variable domain is SAVISQKPSRDICQRGTSLTIQCQVDSQVTMMFWYRQQPGQSLTLIATANQGSEATYESGFVIDKFPISRPNLTFSTLTVSNMSPEDSSIYLCSVVRRASNYGYTFGSGTRLTVV.

CDR3 DNA sequence: TGTGCCAGTAGTATCGGCATAAGAGGAAGGAGCTCGAGCACTGAAGCTTTCTTT. It yields the protein CASSIGIRGRSSSTEAFF. The gene calls are TRBV19 and TRBJ1-1, with unresolved D. The CDR3 has 18 amino acids. Trimming stripped 3 bases from V and 4 bases from J, with 24 bases between. Looked up from germline, CDR1 is LNHDA and CDR2 is SQIVND (reference sequence).

V gene TRBV2 combines with J gene TRBJ2-4, with 11 bases lining up with TRBD1. From germline, CDR1 is SNHLY and CDR2 FYNNEI. The CDR3 totals 16 residues. J gave up 1 base and V 7 bases, and 6 bases lay outside the gene matches. CDR3 coding DNA: TGTGCCAGCACCCGGACAGGGGGCCAGGCCAAAAACATTCAGTACTTC. Encoded protein: CASTRTGGQAKNIQYF.

This clone was seen only once. The chain is built from TRBV29-1 and TRBJ1-1; D might be TRBD1 (5 bases). This CDR3 contains 15 residues. From germline, CDR1 is SQVTM and CDR2 ANQGSEA. V lost 1 base to trimming and J lost 1 base, with 13 bases between them. The CDR3: CSVEVGQGWNTEAFF. DNA of the CDR3: TGCAGCGTTGAAGTGGGGCAGGGATGGAACACTGAAGCTTTCTTT.

The V gene is TRBV5-1, the J gene TRBJ2-7; 16 positions agree with TRBD2. From germline, CDR1 is SGHRS and CDR2 YFSETQ. Trimming cost V 4 bases and J 1 base; bases outside gene matches: 5. There are 17 residues in the CDR3. The CDR3 here is CASSVGLAGGQSYEQYF. CDR3 nucleotide sequence: TGCGCCAGCAGCGTGGGACTAGCGGGAGGGCAATCCTACGAGCAGTACTTC. Supplemented by reference TRBV5-1 and TRBJ2-7, the full variable domain reads KAGVTQTPRYLIKTRGQQVTLSCSPISGHRSVSWYQQTPGQGLQFLFEYFSETQRNKGNFPGRFSGRQFSNSRSEMNVSTLELGDSALYLCASSVGLAGGQSYEQYFGPGTRLTVT.

This clone appeared once. V and J are TRBV29-1 and TRBJ1-2, with 9 bases identical to TRBD1. CDR1 is SQVTM, CDR2 ANQGSEA, per germline. The CDR3 covers 11 residues. Trimming took 2 bases from V and 12 from J; bases not matched to a gene: 4. CDR3 protein: CSVEMRTGDTF. The CDR3 DNA sequence: TGCAGCGTTGAAATGAGGACAGGGGACACCTTC.

This clone turned up a few times. The chain carries TRBV2 and TRBJ2-7; 7 nucleotides agree with TRBD1. The CDR3 is 14 residues long. The trim removed 6 bases at V and 4 bases at J, leaving 9 bases unmatched. Germline V gene lookup returns CDR1 SNHLY and CDR2 FYNNEI. This CDR3 is CASRLTGNMYEQYF. CDR3 in DNA: TGTGCCAGCAGGCTGACAGGGAATATGTACGAGCAGTACTTC.

The chain uses TRBV7-2 and TRBJ2-5, with 9 bases that match TRBD1. Germline V gene sequence: CDR1 SGHTA, CDR2 FQGNSA. The CDR3 is made up of 16 amino acids. Losses at the gene ends were 2 bases for V and 3 bases for J; bases not matched to a gene: 7. Here the CDR3 reads CASSLFPTGGEETQYF. CDR3 nucleotides: TGTGCCAGCAGCTTATTCCCGACAGGGGGGGAAGAGACCCAGTACTTC.

The chain carries TRBV18 and TRBJ1-3; a weak D match, TRBD1 (5 bases). This CDR3 region has 13 residues. The V end lost 8 bases, the J end lost 0 bases, and 8 bases lay between the germline ends. CDR1 is KGHSH and CDR2 is LQKENI in the germline V gene. This CDR3 is CASGGNSGNTIYF. The CDR3 region has the DNA TGTGCCAGCGGGGGGAACTCTGGAAACACCATATATTTT.